The clone carrying this T cell receptor (beta chain) is a singleton in its sample. One junction end does not reproduce the germline sequence, and a read error may be involved. Per the authors' pipeline: Nucleated cell number was recorded as an estimate derived from reference gene primer amplification. Only in-frame clones appear in the TCRdb table, and some are missing; sequencing was by immunoSEQ multiplex PCR. That table furnishes V, J and clone size, whereas the DNA furnished D and trimming. The table shows 200,000 to 250,000 clones, with approximately 87% occurring only once. This sample stems from a study of blood T cell repertoires in COVID-19. At the level of the study: The United States, Italy and Spain were the sources of the acute and convalescent COVID-19 samples. T cells, B-cell-depleted T cells, or PBMCs provided the cDNA or gDNA that served as material.

Germline lookup yields CDR1 SNHLY and CDR2 FYNNEI. The CDR3 sequence is 13 residues long. The clonotype originates from a man in his sixties with acute or convalescent COVID-19. V gene TRBV2 combines with J gene TRBJ2-7; tentative D call: TRBD1 (5 bases). Sample: peripheral blood. Here the CDR3 DNA reads TGTGCCAGCAGCGAAGACAGCTCCTACGAGCAGTACTTC. Translated, it gives CASSEDSSYEQYF.